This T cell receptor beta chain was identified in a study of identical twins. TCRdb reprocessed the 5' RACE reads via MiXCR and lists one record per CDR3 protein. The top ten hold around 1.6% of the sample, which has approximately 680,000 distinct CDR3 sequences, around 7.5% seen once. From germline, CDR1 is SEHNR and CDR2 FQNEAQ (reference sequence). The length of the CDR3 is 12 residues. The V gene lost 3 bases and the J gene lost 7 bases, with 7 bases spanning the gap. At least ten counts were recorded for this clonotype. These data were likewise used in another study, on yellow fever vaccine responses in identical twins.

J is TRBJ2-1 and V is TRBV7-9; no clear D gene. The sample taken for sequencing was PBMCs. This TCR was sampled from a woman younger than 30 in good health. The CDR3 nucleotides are TGTGCCAGCAGCTTTAAGTTGAATGAGCAGTTCTTC. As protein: CASSFKLNEQFF. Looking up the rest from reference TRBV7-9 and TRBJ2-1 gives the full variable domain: DTGVSQNPRHKITKRGQNVTFRCDPISEHNRLYWYRQTLGQGPEFLTYFQNEAQLEKSRLLSDRFSAERPKGSFSTLEIQRTEQGDSAMYLCASSFKLNEQFFGPGTRLTVL.